The 14 T cell receptor beta chains below come from one sample, sequenced in a study of spatial heterogeneity in lung cancer. Time point meaning: sample taken at primary tumor resection. TCRdb used MiXCR to reprocess the 5' RACE reads, holding one entry per CDR3 protein. This repertoire shows tens of thousands of distinct CDR3 sequences, about 13% found once; its top ten account for 55% to 70%. The starting material was PBMCs, obtained at surgery. The receptor set was obtained from a male donor with early-stage non-small cell lung cancer.

This clonotype was observed a few times. The chain links TRBV12-3 or TRBV12-4 to TRBJ2-7; no reliable D call. The CDR3 consists of 12 residues. With 6 bases removed from V and 1 base from J, the gap between germline ends came to 7 bases. The CDR3 loop reads CASRGNSYEQYF. CDR3 coding DNA: TGTGCCAGCAGGGGGAATTCCTACGAGCAGTACTTC.

This clonotype was observed a few times. This chain joins TRBV6-1 and TRBJ2-3; no definite D call. The CDR3 totals 14 residues. The germline CDR1 and CDR2 sequences are MNHNS and SASEGT. Deletions cut 9 bases from V and 1 base from J, with 14 bases between. For the CDR3, the DNA is TGTGCCAGTACGGACGCTCCTGGCACAGATACGCAGTATTTT. This sequence encodes CASTDAPGTDTQYF.

This clonotype was recorded at least ten times. The chain employs TRBV10-2 and TRBJ1-5; 8 nucleotides match TRBD1. Germline loops: CDR1 WSHSY, CDR2 SAAADI. The length of the CDR3 is 19 residues. V gave up 0 bases and J gave up 1 base; unmatched junction bases: 11. Here the CDR3 DNA reads TGCGCCAGCAGTGAGTCCGGGACAGGTCCGGAGAGCAGCAATCAGCCCCAGCATTTT. As protein: CASSESGTGPESSNQPQHF.

In its sample, this clonotype was seen a few times. The rearrangement joins TRBV20-1 to TRBJ1-1, with D possibly matching TRBD1 (5 bases). Germline CDR1 DFQATT, CDR2 SNEGSKA (reference sequence). The ends were cut back, 3 bases at V and 0 bases at J, with 11 bases in the middle. The CDR3 is made up of 14 amino acids. CDR3 sequence reads: CSARRGRVNTEAFF. CDR3 nucleotides: TGCAGTGCTAGGAGGGGCAGGGTGAACACTGAAGCTTTCTTT.

The chain recombines TRBV7-2 with TRBJ2-3; tentatively, D is TRBD1 or TRBD2 (5 bases each). The CDR3 consists of 14 residues. Trimming shortened V by 5 bases and J by 8 bases, and 17 bases separated the two germline ends. CDR1 is SGHTA and CDR2 is FQGNSA in the germline V gene. CDR3 DNA sequence: TGTGCCAGCAGCCAAGAGGGGACCCCTATTACGCAGTATTTT. It is translated as CASSQEGTPITQYF.

V is TRBV20-1 and J is TRBJ1-6; D uncertain. V was clipped by 7 bases and J by 7 bases, with 14 bases between them. Per the germline V gene, CDR1 is DFQATT and CDR2 is SNEGSKA (reference sequence). This CDR3 spans 13 amino acids. The CDR3 sequence is CSVRFVGNSPLHF. DNA for the CDR3: TGCAGTGTGCGGTTCGTAGGGAATTCACCCCTCCACTTT.

This clonotype was observed at least ten times. The CDR3 protein is CASSHRSRDGQETQYF. In DNA, the CDR3 is TGCGCCAGCAGCCATCGCAGCCGGGACGGCCAAGAGACCCAGTACTTC. The rearrangement links TRBV4-1 to TRBJ2-5, with D perhaps being TRBD1 or TRBD2 (5 bases each). CDR1 is MGHRA, CDR2 YSYEKL, per germline. The V and J ends lost 3 bases and 1 base respectively, with 15 bases between them. This CDR3 spans 16 amino acids.

This clonotype was seen many times. Written as DNA, the CDR3 is TGTGCCTGGAGGTCTCGGGGCAGTAGCACCGGGGAGCTGTTTTTT. Translating it yields CAWRSRGSSTGELFF. The J gene is TRBJ2-2, the V gene TRBV30; D is tentatively TRBD1 or TRBD2 (5 bases each). V was pared by 3 bases and J by 4 bases, with 15 bases between. The CDR3 runs 15 residues. Per germline, CDR1 GTSNPN and CDR2 SVGIG (reference sequence).

V is TRBV7-9 and J is TRBJ2-4; 7 bases map to TRBD2. Per the germline V gene, CDR1 is SEHNR and CDR2 is FQNEAQ (reference sequence). The V and J ends lost 5 bases and 6 bases, in that order; junction bases with no gene match: 16. The CDR3 has 17 residues. CDR3 in amino acids: CASSPRPSREKGNIQYF. DNA of the CDR3: TGTGCCAGCAGCCCTCGGCCGTCGCGGGAGAAAGGAAACATTCAGTACTTC.

This clonotype has ten or more counts. This chain links TRBV5-1 with TRBJ2-5; D uncertain. V lost 0 bases, J lost 2 bases, and 5 bases lay in between. The CDR3 runs to 13 residues. Germline V CDR1 and CDR2: SGHRS, YFSETQ. Written as DNA, the CDR3 is TGCGCCAGCAGCTTGGGGCGGCAAGAGACCCAGTACTTC. Protein product: CASSLGRQETQYF. Together with reference TRBV5-1 and TRBJ2-5, the CDR3 gives the full variable domain: KAGVTQTPRYLIKTRGQQVTLSCSPISGHRSVSWYQQTPGQGLQFLFEYFSETQRNKGNFPGRFSGRQFSNSRSEMNVSTLELGDSALYLCASSLGRQETQYFGPGTRLLVL.

Ten or more counts support this clonotype. The chain joins TRBV28 to TRBJ1-4; D ambiguous. From germline, CDR1 is MDHEN and CDR2 SYDVKM. Trimming removed 5 bases from V and 10 bases from J, with 11 bases in between. The CDR3 is 12 residues long. The CDR3 is CASSPPRGKLFF. CDR3 sequence (DNA): TGTGCCAGCAGTCCACCCCGGGGAAAACTGTTTTTT. The full variable domain, rest sourced from reference TRBV28 and TRBJ1-4, is DVKVTQSSRYLVKRTGEKVFLECVQDMDHENMFWYRQDPGLGLRLIYFSYDVKMKEKGDIPEGYSVSREKKERFSLILESASTNQTSMYLCASSPPRGKLFFGSGTQLSVL.

This clonotype was counted ten times or more. The chain recombines TRBV5-1 with TRBJ2-7; 9 bases match TRBD1. Germline lookup yields CDR1 SGHRS and CDR2 YFSETQ. The length of the CDR3 is 15 residues. Trimming at V came to 2 bases and at J to 9 bases, leaving 12 bases not matched to a gene. In DNA form, the CDR3 reads TGCGCCAGCAGCTTTCAACCGGGACAGGGAACCGTGCAGTACTTC. The encoded protein is CASSFQPGQGTVQYF. The full variable domain, completed using reference TRBV5-1 and TRBJ2-7, is KAGVTQTPRYLIKTRGQQVTLSCSPISGHRSVSWYQQTPGQGLQFLFEYFSETQRNKGNFPGRFSGRQFSNSRSEMNVSTLELGDSALYLCASSFQPGQGTVQYFGPGTRLTVT.

This clonotype was seen only a few times. V gene TRBV15 combines with J gene TRBJ1-4; D remains unclear. CDR1 and CDR2 from the germline V gene are LNHNV and YYDKDF (reference sequence). V lost 5 bases and J 4 bases, leaving 11 bases between the germline ends. The CDR3 runs to 14 residues. Written as DNA, the CDR3 is TGTGCCACCAGCTTACGGACTAATAATGAAAAACTGTTTTTT. Its protein product is CATSLRTNNEKLFF.

The rearrangement uses TRBV6-2 or TRBV6-3 and TRBJ2-7, with D perhaps being TRBD1 or TRBD2 (5 bases each). Trimming shortened V by 2 bases and J by 4 bases, and 15 bases separated the two germline ends. This CDR3 region has 15 residues. Germline V gene sequence: CDR1 MNHEY, CDR2 SVGEGT. This CDR3 is CASSYHRDRGYEQYF. CDR3 bases: TGTGCCAGCAGTTACCACCGGGACCGAGGGTACGAGCAGTACTTC.